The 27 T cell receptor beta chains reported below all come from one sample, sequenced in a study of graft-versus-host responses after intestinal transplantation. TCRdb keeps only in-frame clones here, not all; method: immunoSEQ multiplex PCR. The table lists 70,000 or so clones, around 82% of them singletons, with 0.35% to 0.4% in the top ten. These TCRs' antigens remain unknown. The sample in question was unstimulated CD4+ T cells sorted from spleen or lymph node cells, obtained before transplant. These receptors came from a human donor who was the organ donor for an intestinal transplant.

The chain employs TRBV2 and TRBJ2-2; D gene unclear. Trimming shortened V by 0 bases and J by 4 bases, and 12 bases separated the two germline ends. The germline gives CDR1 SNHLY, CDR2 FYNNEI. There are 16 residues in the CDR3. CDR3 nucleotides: TGTGCCAGCAGTGAAGCAGTCCAGATTCTCACCGGGGAGCTGTTTTTT. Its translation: CASSEAVQILTGELFF.

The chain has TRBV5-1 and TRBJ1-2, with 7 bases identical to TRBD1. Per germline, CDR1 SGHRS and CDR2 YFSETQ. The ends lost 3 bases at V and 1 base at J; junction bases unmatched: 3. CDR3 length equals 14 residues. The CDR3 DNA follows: TGCGCCAGCAGCTCCGGACAGGTTAACTATGGCTACACCTTC. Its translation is CASSSGQVNYGYTF.

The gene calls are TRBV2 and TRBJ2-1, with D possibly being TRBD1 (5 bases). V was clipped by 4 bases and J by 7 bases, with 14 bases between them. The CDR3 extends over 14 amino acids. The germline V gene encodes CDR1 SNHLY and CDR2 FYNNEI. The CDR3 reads CASSVGSGKNEQFF. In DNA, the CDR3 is TGTGCCAGCAGTGTAGGGTCAGGGAAGAATGAGCAGTTCTTC.

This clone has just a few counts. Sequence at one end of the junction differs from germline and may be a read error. CDR3 amino acids: CASSPQGEHYGYTF. The CDR3 bases are TGTGCCAGCTCGCCACAGGGGGAGCACTATGGCTACACCTTC. The chain couples TRBV18 to TRBJ1-2, with 8 nucleotides matching TRBD1. The CDR3 extends over 14 amino acids. Per the germline V gene, CDR1 is KGHSH and CDR2 is LQKENI.

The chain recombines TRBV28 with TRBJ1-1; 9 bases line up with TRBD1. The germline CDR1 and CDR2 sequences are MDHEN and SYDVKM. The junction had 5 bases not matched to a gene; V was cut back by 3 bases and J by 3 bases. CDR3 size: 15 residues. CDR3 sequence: CASSFLDRGYTEAFF. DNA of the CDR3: TGTGCCAGCAGTTTCCTGGACAGGGGTTACACTGAAGCTTTCTTT.

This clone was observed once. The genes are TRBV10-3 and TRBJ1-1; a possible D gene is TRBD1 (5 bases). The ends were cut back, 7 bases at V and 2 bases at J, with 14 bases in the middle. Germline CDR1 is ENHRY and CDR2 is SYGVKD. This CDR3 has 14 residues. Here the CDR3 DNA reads TGTGCCATCACCGACCCGACAGTTAACACTGAAGCTTTCTTT. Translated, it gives CAITDPTVNTEAFF.

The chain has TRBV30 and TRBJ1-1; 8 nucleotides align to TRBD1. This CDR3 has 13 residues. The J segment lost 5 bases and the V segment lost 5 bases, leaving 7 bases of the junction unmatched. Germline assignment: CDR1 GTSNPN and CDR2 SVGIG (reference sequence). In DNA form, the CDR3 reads TGTGCCTGGGACAGGGGAGATGGGACTGAAGCTTTCTTT. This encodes CAWDRGDGTEAFF.

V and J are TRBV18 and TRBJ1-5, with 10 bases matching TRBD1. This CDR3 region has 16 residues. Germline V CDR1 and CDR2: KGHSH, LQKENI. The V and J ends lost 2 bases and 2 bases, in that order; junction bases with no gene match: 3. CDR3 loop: CASSPTGTGGNQPQHF. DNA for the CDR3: TGTGCCAGCTCACCAACCGGGACAGGGGGCAATCAGCCCCAGCATTTT. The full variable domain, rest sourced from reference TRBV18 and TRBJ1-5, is NAGVMQNPRHLVRRRGQEARLRCSPMKGHSHVYWYRQLPEEGLKFMVYLQKENIIDESGMPKERFSAEFPKEGPSILRIQQVVRGDSAAYFCASSPTGTGGNQPQHFGDGTRLSIL.

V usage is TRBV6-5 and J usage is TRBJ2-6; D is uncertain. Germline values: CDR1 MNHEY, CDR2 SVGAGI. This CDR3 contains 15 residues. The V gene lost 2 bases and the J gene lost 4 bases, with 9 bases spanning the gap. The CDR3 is CASSYLPTGANVLTF. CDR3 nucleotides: TGTGCCAGCAGTTACCTACCGACAGGGGCCAACGTCCTGACTTTC.

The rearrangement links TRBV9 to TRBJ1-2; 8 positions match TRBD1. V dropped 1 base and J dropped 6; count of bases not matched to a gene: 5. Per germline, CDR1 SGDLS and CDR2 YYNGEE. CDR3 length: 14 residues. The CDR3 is CASSVTTGDNGYTF. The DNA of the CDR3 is TGTGCCAGCAGCGTAACGACAGGGGACAATGGCTACACCTTC.

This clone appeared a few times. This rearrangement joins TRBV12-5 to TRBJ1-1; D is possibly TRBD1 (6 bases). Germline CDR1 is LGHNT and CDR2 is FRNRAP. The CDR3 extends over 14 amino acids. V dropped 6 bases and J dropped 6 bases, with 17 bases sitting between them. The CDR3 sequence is CASGPTGGHSEAFF. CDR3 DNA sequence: TGTGCTAGTGGACCTACGGGGGGGCACTCTGAAGCTTTCTTT.

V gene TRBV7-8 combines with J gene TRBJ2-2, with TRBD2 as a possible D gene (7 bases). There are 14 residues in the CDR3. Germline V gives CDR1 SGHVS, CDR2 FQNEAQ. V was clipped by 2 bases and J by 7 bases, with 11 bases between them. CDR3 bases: TGTGCCAGCAGCTTACGGGGGGCAGGCGGGGAGCTGTTTTTT. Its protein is CASSLRGAGGELFF.

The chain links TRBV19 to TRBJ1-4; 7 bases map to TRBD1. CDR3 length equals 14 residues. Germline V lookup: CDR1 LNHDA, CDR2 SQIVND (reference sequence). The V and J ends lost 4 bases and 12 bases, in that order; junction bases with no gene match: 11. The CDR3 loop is CASSTTAGTAELFF. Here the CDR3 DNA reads TGTGCCAGTAGTACAACCGCCGGGACAGCGGAACTGTTTTTT.

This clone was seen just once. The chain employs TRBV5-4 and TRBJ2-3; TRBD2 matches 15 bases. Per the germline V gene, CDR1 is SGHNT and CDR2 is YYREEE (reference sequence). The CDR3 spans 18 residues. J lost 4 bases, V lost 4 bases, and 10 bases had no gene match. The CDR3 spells CASSPPGLAGGRSDTQYF. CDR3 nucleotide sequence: TGTGCCAGCAGCCCGCCCGGACTAGCGGGGGGGCGTTCAGATACGCAGTATTTT.

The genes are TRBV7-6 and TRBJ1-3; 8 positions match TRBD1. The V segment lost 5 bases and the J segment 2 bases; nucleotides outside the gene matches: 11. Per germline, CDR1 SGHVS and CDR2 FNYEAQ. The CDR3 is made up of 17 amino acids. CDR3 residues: CASSAAGTGSPGNTIYF. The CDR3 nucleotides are TGTGCCAGCAGCGCAGCCGGGACAGGATCCCCTGGAAACACCATATATTTT.

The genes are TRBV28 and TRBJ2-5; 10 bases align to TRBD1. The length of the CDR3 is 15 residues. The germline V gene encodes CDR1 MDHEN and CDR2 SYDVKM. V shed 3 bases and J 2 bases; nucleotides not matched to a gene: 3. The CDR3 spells CASSLGTGAQETQYF. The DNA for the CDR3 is TGTGCCAGCAGTTTGGGGACAGGGGCACAAGAGACCCAGTACTTC.

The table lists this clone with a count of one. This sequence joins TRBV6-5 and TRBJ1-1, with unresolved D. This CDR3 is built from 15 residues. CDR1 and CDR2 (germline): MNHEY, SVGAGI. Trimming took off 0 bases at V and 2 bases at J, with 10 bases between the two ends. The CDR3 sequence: CASSYSRARNTEAFF. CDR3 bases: TGTGCCAGCAGTTACTCGAGAGCGAGAAACACTGAAGCTTTCTTT.

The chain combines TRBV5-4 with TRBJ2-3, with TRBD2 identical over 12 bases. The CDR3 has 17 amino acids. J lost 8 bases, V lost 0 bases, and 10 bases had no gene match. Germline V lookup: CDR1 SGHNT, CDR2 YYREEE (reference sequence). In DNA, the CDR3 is TGTGCCAGCAGCTTGGATGCTAGCGGGGGGGCGGTCTCTACGCAGTATTTT. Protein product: CASSLDASGGAVSTQYF.

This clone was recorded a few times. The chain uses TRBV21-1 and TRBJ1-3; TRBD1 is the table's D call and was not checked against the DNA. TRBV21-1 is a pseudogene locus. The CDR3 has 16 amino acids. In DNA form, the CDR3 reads TGTGCCAGCAGCAAAACCCAGGGGGCTGGGGGAAACACCATATATTTT. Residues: CASSKTQGAGGNTIYF.

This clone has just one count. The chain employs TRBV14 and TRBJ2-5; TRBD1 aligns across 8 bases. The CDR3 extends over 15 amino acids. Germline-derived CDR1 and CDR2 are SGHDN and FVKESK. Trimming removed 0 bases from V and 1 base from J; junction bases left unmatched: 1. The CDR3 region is CASSQEQGVQETQYF. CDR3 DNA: TGTGCCAGCAGCCAAGAACAGGGGGTCCAAGAGACCCAGTACTTC. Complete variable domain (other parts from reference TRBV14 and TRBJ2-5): EAGVTQFPSHSVIEKGQTVTLRCDPISGHDNLYWYRRVMGKEIKFLLHFVKESKQDESGMPNNRFLAERTGGTYSTLKVQPAELEDSGVYFCASSQEQGVQETQYFGPGTRLLVL.

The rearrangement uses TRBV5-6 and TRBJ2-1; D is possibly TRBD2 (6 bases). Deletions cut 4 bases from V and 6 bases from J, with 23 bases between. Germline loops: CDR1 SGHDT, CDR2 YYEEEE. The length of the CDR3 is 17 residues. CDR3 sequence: CASSLVGGGKLANEQFF. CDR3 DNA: TGTGCCAGCAGCCTCGTCGGGGGTGGCAAGCTAGCCAATGAGCAGTTCTTC.

CDR3 DNA sequence: TGTGCCAGCAGTTTTGGACACCCTGGCACAGATACGCAGTATTTT. Amino acids: CASSFGHPGTDTQYF. The chain recombines TRBV27 with TRBJ2-3; maybe TRBD1 (5 bases). The V end lost 3 bases, the J end lost 1 base, and 11 bases lay between the germline ends. The length of the CDR3 is 15 residues. Germline V CDR1 and CDR2: MNHEY, SMNVEV (reference sequence).

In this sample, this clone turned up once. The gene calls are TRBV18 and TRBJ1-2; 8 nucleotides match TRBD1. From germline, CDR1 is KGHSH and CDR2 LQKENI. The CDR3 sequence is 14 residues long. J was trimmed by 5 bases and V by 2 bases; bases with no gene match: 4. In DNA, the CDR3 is TGTGCCAGCTCACCAGTAGGACAGGGATATGGCTACACCTTC. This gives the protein CASSPVGQGYGYTF.

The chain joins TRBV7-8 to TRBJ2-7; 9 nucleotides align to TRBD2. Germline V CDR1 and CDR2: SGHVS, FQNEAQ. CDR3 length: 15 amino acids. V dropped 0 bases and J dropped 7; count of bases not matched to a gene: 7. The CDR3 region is CASSLASGGQGEQYV. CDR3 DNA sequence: TGTGCCAGCAGCTTAGCTAGCGGGGGCCAAGGGGAGCAGTACGTC.

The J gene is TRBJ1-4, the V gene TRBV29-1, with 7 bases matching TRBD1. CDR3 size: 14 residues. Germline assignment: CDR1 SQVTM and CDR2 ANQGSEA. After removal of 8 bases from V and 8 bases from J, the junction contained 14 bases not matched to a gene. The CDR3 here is CSIIGMGQPEKLFF. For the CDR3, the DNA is TGCAGCATTATAGGGATGGGACAGCCCGAAAAACTGTTTTTT.

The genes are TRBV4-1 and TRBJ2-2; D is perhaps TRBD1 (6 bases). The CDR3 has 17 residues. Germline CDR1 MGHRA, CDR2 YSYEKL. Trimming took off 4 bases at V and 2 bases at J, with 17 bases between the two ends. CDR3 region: CASSPTTGPRNTGELFF. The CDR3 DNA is TGCGCCAGCAGCCCCACGACAGGCCCCCGCAACACCGGGGAGCTGTTTTTT.

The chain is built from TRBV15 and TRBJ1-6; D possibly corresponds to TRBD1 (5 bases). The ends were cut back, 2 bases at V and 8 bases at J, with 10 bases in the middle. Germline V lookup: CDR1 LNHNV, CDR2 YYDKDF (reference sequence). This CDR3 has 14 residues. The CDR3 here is CATSRQGADSPLHF. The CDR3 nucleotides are TGTGCCACCAGCAGACAGGGTGCGGATTCACCCCTCCACTTT.